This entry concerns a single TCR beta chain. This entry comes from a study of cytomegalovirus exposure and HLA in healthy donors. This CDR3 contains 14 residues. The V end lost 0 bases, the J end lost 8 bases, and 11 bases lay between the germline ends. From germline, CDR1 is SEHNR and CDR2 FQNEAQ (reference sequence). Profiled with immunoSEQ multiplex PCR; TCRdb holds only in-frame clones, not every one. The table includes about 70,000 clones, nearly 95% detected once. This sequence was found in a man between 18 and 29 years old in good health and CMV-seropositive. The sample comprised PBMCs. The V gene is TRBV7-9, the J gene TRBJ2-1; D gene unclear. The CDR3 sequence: CASSLASPTYEQFF. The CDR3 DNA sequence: TGTGCCAGCAGCTTAGCGAGTCCAACCTATGAGCAGTTCTTC.